This passage covers 4 T cell receptor beta chains from one sample sequenced in a study of blood T cell repertoires in COVID-19. Produced via immunoSEQ multiplex PCR; TCRdb's table is partial and in-frame only. Of about 82,000 clones in the sample, 75% to 90% were seen once. Sequenced input: peripheral blood. The receptors derive from a woman aged 35 to 49 with active or convalescent COVID-19.

This clone was recorded once. The chain uses TRBV5-1 and TRBJ2-7; D is perhaps TRBD1 (6 bases). The CDR3 extends over 15 amino acids. The V and J ends lost 0 bases and 0 bases respectively, with 10 bases between them. Germline CDR1 reads SGHRS; CDR2 reads YFSETQ. CDR3 bases: TGCGCCAGCAGCTTGGGGACAGCCGCCTCCTACGAGCAGTACTTC. This translates into CASSLGTAASYEQYF. The variable domain in full, with the rest retrieved from reference TRBV5-1 and TRBJ2-7, is KAGVTQTPRYLIKTRGQQVTLSCSPISGHRSVSWYQQTPGQGLQFLFEYFSETQRNKGNFPGRFSGRQFSNSRSEMNVSTLELGDSALYLCASSLGTAASYEQYFGPGTRLTVT.

The V call is TRBV7-9, the J call TRBJ2-2; 7 bases agree with TRBD2. The germline gives CDR1 SEHNR, CDR2 FQNEAQ (reference sequence). V was clipped by 8 bases and J by 0 bases; unmatched bases: 6. CDR3 length equals 15 residues. The CDR3 DNA sequence: TGTGCCAGCGGGAAGGGGAGGGCGAACACCGGGGAGCTGTTTTTT. It yields the protein CASGKGRANTGELFF.

The genes are TRBV7-2 and TRBJ2-7, with 7 nucleotides matching TRBD2. The V and J ends lost 0 bases and 4 bases, in that order; junction bases with no gene match: 0. Germline loops: CDR1 SGHTA, CDR2 FQGNSA. CDR3 length: 13 residues. The CDR3: CASSLARGYEQYF. The CDR3 region has the DNA TGTGCCAGCAGCTTAGCGCGGGGGTACGAGCAGTACTTC.

The gene calls are TRBV28 and TRBJ2-1; 11 bases are a match to TRBD1. CDR3 length equals 16 residues. Germline CDR1 and CDR2: MDHEN and SYDVKM. V lost 3 bases to trimming and J lost 12 bases; unmatched junction nucleotides: 13. The CDR3 loop reads CASSFRPGQGDLRQFF. CDR3 in DNA: TGTGCCAGCAGTTTCCGGCCGGGACAGGGGGATCTGCGGCAGTTCTTC.